The next 9 T cell receptor beta chains were all read from a single sample in a study of Ad26.COV2.S vaccination and SARS-CoV-2 variants. Here immunoSEQ multiplex PCR was the method, and the copy in TCRdb shows in-frame clones only, minus some. The data show 500,000 or so clones, around nine tenths seen once. Stated treatment: over 15 received Ad26.COV2.S at low or high dose, single or two shots; several received placebo; per-sample allocation not given. Samples analyzed were those drawn on day 63 after the first vaccine or placebo injection. Sequenced material: peripheral blood, taken in a trial of Ad26.COV2.S vaccine versus placebo. The origin of the receptors is a person between 18 and 59 years old who received the Ad26.COV2.S COVID-19 vaccine or a placebo.

V gene TRBV19 combines with J gene TRBJ2-7, with 7 bases that match TRBD2. CDR1 is LNHDA, CDR2 SQIVND, per germline (reference sequence). The CDR3 totals 16 residues. V was clipped by 6 bases and J by 3 bases; unmatched bases: 14. CDR3 residues: CASSSPRLAAGYEQYF. DNA of the CDR3: TGTGCCAGTAGCTCCCCCCGGCTAGCGGCGGGCTACGAGCAGTACTTC.

Here the CDR3 reads CASSEVRGLEAFF. The CDR3 region has the DNA TGCGCCAGCAGTGAAGTCAGGGGGTTGGAAGCTTTCTTT. J is TRBJ1-1 and V is TRBV10-2; 7 positions match TRBD1. The CDR3 spans 13 residues. The V gene's germline CDR1 is WSHSY and CDR2 SAAADI. V trimming: 3 bases; J trimming: 8 bases; junction bases outside the gene matches: 6.

A few counts support this clone. The chain links TRBV6-5 to TRBJ2-6; TRBD1 might be the D (5 bases). Germline values: CDR1 MNHEY, CDR2 SVGAGI. V lost 5 bases and J 0 bases, leaving 8 bases between the germline ends. The CDR3 is 15 residues long. CDR3 DNA sequence: TGTGCCAGCAGTCAGACAGTCTCTGGGGCCAACGTCCTGACTTTC. It encodes CASSQTVSGANVLTF.

V is TRBV12-3 or TRBV12-4 and J is TRBJ1-1; no firm D call. The CDR3 loop spans 13 amino acids. V lost 4 bases and J 0 bases, leaving 6 bases between the germline ends. Written as DNA, the CDR3 is TGTGCCAGCAGTTCCAGCTTGAACACTGAAGCTTTCTTT. Translated: CASSSSLNTEAFF.

This clone has a handful of counts. The V gene is TRBV5-6, the J gene TRBJ2-3; a possible D gene is TRBD2 (6 bases). Trimming stripped 2 bases from V and 5 bases from J, with 15 bases between. This CDR3 contains 15 residues. Looked up from germline, CDR1 is SGHDT and CDR2 is YYEEEE. The CDR3 DNA follows: TGTGCCAGCAGCTTTTGGAGGGCCGGTGTAGATACGCAGTATTTT. Amino acids: CASSFWRAGVDTQYF. Looking up the rest from reference TRBV5-6 and TRBJ2-3 gives the full variable domain: DAGVTQSPTHLIKTRGQQVTLRCSPKSGHDTVSWYQQALGQGPQFIFQYYEEEERQRGNFPDRFSGHQFPNYSSELNVNALLLGDSALYLCASSFWRAGVDTQYFGPGTRLTVL.

This clone was picked up a small number of times. The CDR3 DNA follows: TGTGCCAGCAGCTTTCCACAGACGGGGGGTACAACTAATGAAAAACTGTTTTTT. Translation gives CASSFPQTGGTTNEKLFF. The J gene is TRBJ1-4, the V gene TRBV7-9, with D maybe TRBD1 (5 bases). From germline, CDR1 is SEHNR and CDR2 FQNEAQ (reference sequence). Trimming stripped 3 bases from V and 0 bases from J, with 17 bases between. The CDR3 contains 18 residues.

This clone was recorded a few times. In nucleotides, the CDR3 is TGTGCCATCACCTCCGGGACAGGGGATCGACAGCCCCAGCATTTT. Protein: CAITSGTGDRQPQHF. V gene TRBV10-3 combines with J gene TRBJ1-5; 10 nucleotides line up with TRBD1. Germline loops: CDR1 ENHRY, CDR2 SYGVKD. The trim removed 7 bases at V and 7 bases at J, leaving 10 bases unmatched. The CDR3 loop spans 15 amino acids.

As DNA, the CDR3 is TGCGCCAGCAGCCAAGATCTTGCGGGAGTCCCAGATACGCAGTATTTT. This codes for CASSQDLAGVPDTQYF. V usage is TRBV4-3 and J usage is TRBJ2-3; 7 nucleotides line up with TRBD2. Per germline, CDR1 LGHNA and CDR2 YSLEER. V gave up 0 bases and J gave up 4 bases; unmatched junction bases: 7. CDR3 length: 16 residues.

The chain couples TRBV19 to TRBJ2-3; weak D call: TRBD2 (5 bases). The ends were cut back, 0 bases at V and 2 bases at J, with 12 bases in the middle. CDR1 is LNHDA and CDR2 is SQIVND in the germline V gene (reference sequence). The CDR3 is 16 amino acids. The CDR3 nucleotides read TGTGCCAGTAGTATAGAGCCGACGGGGATCACAGATACGCAGTATTTT. Its translation: CASSIEPTGITDTQYF.